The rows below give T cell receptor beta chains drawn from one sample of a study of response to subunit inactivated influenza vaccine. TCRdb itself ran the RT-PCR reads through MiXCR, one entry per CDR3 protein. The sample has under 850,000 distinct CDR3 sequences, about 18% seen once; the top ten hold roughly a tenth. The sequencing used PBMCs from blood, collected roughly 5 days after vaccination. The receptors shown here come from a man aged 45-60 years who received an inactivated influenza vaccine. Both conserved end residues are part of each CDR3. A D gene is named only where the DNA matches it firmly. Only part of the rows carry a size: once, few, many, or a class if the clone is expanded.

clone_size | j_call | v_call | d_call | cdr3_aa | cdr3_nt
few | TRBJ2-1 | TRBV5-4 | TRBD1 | CASSPPTGANSYNEQFF | TGTGCCAGCAGCCCACCTACAGGGGCCAACTCCTACAATGAGCAGTTCTTC
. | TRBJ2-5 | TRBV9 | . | CASSVAEYQETQYF | TGTGCCAGCAGCGTAGCGGAGTACCAAGAGACCCAGTACTTC
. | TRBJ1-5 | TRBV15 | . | CATCSTRGDQPQHF | TGTGCCACCTGCTCTACACGGGGCGATCAGCCCCAGCATTTT
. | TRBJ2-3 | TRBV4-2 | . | CASSQADGGVGSSTDTQYF | TGTGCCAGCAGCCAAGCGGATGGCGGGGTGGGGTCTAGCACAGATACGCAGTATTTT
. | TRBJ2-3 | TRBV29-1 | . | CSVCSDTDTQYF | TGCAGCGTTTGTAGCGACACAGATACGCAGTATTTT
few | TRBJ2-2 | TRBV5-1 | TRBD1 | CASSHFDRDTGELFF | TGCGCCAGCAGCCACTTCGACAGGGACACCGGGGAGCTGTTTTTT
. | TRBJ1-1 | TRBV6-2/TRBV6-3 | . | CASSYLAPSIMNTEAFF | TGTGCCAGCAGTTACTTGGCACCGAGTATCATGAACACTGAAGCTTTCTTT
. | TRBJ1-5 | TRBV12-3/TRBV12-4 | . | CASSLSWNQPQHF | TGTGCCAGCAGTTTATCGTGGAATCAGCCCCAGCATTTT
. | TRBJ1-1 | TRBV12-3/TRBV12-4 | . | CASSPTGANTEAFF | TGTGCCAGCAGCCCGACTGGGGCGAACACTGAAGCTTTCTTT
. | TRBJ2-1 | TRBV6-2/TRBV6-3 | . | CASTPAAGFSYNEQFF | TGTGCCAGCACCCCCGCTGCGGGATTCTCCTACAATGAGCAGTTCTTC
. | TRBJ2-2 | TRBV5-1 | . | CASSLAQANGELFF | TGCGCCAGCAGCTTGGCCCAAGCGAACGGGGAGCTGTTTTTT
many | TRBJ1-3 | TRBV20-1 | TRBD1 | CSARNHDRAAGNTIYF | TGCAGTGCTAGAAACCACGACAGGGCGGCTGGAAACACCATATATTTT
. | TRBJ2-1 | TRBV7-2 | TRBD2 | CASSIVAGGDNEQFF | TGTGCCAGCAGCATCGTTGCGGGAGGGGACAATGAGCAGTTCTTC
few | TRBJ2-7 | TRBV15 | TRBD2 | CATSRKLLAGVSYEQYF | TGTGCCACCAGCAGAAAGCTGCTAGCGGGGGTCTCCTACGAGCAGTACTTC
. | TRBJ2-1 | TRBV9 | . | CASSPSEGALKGGLSDEQFF | TGTGCCAGCAGCCCATCAGAGGGGGCGCTTAAGGGAGGCTTGTCCGATGAGCAGTTCTTC
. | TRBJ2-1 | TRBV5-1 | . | CASSLAWGRSYNEQFF | TGCGCCAGCAGCTTGGCCTGGGGTAGATCCTACAATGAGCAGTTCTTC
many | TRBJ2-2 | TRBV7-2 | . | CASSQRHGYTGELFF | TGTGCCAGCAGCCAGCGTCACGGTTACACCGGGGAGCTGTTTTTT
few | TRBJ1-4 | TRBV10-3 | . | CASQGSNEKLFF | TGTGCCAGCCAGGGATCTAATGAAAAACTGTTTTTT
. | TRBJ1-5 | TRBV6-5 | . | CASSSATGRSNQPQHF | TGTGCCAGCAGTTCCGCGACCGGACGGAGCAATCAGCCCCAGCATTTT
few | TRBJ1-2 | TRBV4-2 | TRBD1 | CASSQDIRDRGRPYGYTF | TGTGCCAGCAGCCAGGATATTCGCGACAGGGGGCGGCCCTATGGCTACACCTTC
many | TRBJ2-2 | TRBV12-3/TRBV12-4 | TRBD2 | CASSLSSGKTGELFF | TGTGCCAGCAGCCTTTCTAGCGGGAAGACCGGGGAGCTGTTTTTT
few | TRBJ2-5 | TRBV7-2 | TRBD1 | CASSFITGAETQYF | TGTGCCAGCAGCTTTATTACAGGGGCAGAGACCCAGTACTTC
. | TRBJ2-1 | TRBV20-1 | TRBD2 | CSAKAGYNEQFF | TGCAGTGCTAAAGCGGGATACAATGAGCAGTTCTTC
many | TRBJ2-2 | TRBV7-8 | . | CASSLVGRSNTGELFF | TGTGCCAGCAGCTTAGTTGGTCGCTCGAACACCGGGGAGCTGTTTTTT
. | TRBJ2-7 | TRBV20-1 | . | CSARRAGTEQYF | TGCAGTGCTAGACGCGCGGGAACCGAGCAGTACTTC
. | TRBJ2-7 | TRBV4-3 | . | CASSQVTGTYEQYF | TGCGCCAGCAGCCAAGTAACAGGCACCTACGAGCAGTACTTC
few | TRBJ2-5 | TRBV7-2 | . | CASSLRSGQETQYF | TGTGCCAGCAGCTTACGGTCGGGTCAAGAGACCCAGTACTTC
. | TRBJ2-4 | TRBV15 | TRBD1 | CATSTIDRGLAKNIQYF | TGTGCCACCAGCACTATAGACAGGGGCCTAGCCAAAAACATTCAGTACTTC
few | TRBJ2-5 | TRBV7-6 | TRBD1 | CASSLAPGQQETQYF | TGTGCCAGCAGCTTAGCCCCGGGACAGCAAGAGACCCAGTACTTC
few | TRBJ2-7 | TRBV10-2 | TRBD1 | CASSDGQGASYEQYF | TGCGCCAGCAGTGACGGACAGGGGGCTTCCTACGAGCAGTACTTC
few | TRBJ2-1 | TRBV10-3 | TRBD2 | CAIRPGLGAEQFF | TGTGCCATCAGACCGGGACTAGGGGCTGAGCAGTTCTTC
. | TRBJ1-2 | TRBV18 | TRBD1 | CASSPGTAANYGYTF | TGTGCCAGCTCACCCGGGACAGCAGCTAACTATGGCTACACCTTC
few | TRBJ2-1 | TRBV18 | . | CASSPFQGSSSYNEQFF | TGTGCCAGCTCACCATTTCAGGGTTCTAGCTCCTACAATGAGCAGTTCTTC
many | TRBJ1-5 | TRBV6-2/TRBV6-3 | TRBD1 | CASSLPTGAGQPQHF | TGTGCCAGCAGTCTCCCCACAGGGGCAGGTCAGCCCCAGCATTTT
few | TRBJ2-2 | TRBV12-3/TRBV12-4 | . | CASTSRTGSGELFF | TGTGCCAGCACCTCCCGGACGGGATCCGGGGAGCTGTTTTTT
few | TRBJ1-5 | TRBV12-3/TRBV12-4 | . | CASSPEQGGNQPQHF | TGTGCCAGCAGCCCAGAGCAGGGAGGCAATCAGCCCCAGCATTTT
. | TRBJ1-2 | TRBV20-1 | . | CSARAENNYGYTF | TGCAGTGCTAGGGCGGAAAATAACTATGGCTACACCTTC
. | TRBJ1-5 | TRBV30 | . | CAWSTRPNQPQHF | TGTGCCTGGAGTACTCGACCCAATCAGCCCCAGCATTTT
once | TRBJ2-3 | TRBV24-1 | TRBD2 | CATSGGLRGGTDTQYF | TGTGCCACCAGTGGGGGGCTGCGGGGGGGCACAGATACGCAGTATTTT
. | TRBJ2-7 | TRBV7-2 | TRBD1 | CASSLSRTGTYEQYF | TGTGCCAGCAGCTTAAGCCGGACAGGGACCTACGAGCAGTACTTC
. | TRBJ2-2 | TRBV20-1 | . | CSAVHYWPLNTGELFF | TGCAGTGCTGTTCACTATTGGCCCTTGAACACCGGGGAGCTGTTTTTT
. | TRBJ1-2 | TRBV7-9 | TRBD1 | CASSPWTGTNYGYTF | TGTGCCAGCAGCCCATGGACAGGGACGAACTATGGCTACACCTTC
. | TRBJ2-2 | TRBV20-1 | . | CSARRIRQLNTGELFF | TGCAGTGCTAGACGCATTCGGCAACTAAACACCGGGGAGCTGTTTTTT
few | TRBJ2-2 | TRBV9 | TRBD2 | CASSVEAGANGELFF | TGTGCCAGCAGCGTAGAAGCGGGAGCTAACGGGGAGCTGTTTTTT
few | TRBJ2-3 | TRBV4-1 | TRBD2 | CASSQVVLGLAGGSTDTQYF | TGCGCCAGCAGCCAAGTAGTATTGGGGCTAGCGGGGGGGAGCACAGATACGCAGTATTTT
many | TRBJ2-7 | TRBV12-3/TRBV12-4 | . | CASTSGSISYEQYF | TGTGCCAGCACCTCAGGATCCATCTCCTACGAGCAGTACTTC
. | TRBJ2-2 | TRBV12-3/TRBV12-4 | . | CASNVQGNTGELFF | TGTGCCAGCAACGTACAGGGGAACACCGGGGAGCTGTTTTTT
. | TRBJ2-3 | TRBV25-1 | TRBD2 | CASSELGISGADTQYF | TGTGCCAGCAGTGAATTAGGGATTAGCGGGGCAGATACGCAGTATTTT
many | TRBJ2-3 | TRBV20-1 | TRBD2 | CSADSGGSTDTQYF | TGCAGTGCTGATAGCGGGGGGAGCACAGATACGCAGTATTTT
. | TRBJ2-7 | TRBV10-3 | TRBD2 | CAIRAGLAGNEQYF | TGTGCCATCAGGGCCGGGCTAGCGGGCAATGAGCAGTACTTC
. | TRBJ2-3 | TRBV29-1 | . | CSVEVPAFTDTQYF | TGCAGCGTTGAAGTACCAGCTTTCACAGATACGCAGTATTTT
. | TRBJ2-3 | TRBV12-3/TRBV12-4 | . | CASSKSWGGTDTQYF | TGTGCCAGCAGTAAATCGTGGGGTGGCACAGATACGCAGTATTTT
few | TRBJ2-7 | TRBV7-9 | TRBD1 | CASSLKGQGSEQYF | TGTGCCAGCAGCTTAAAGGGACAGGGAAGCGAGCAGTACTTC
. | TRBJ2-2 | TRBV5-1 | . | CASSEIGSTGELFF | TGCGCCAGCAGTGAAATTGGGAGCACCGGGGAGCTGTTTTTT
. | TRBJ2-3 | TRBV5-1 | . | CASSEGVGTDTQYF | TGCGCCAGCAGCGAGGGGGTTGGCACAGATACGCAGTATTTT